This T cell receptor beta chain comes out of a study of T cell responses to AZD1222 COVID-19 vaccine. Study-wide points: Spike was spanned by vaccine-associated CD4 TCRs, which were dominant at 160-218 and 743-854.

Clones were sequenced by immunoSEQ multiplex PCR, and TCRdb holds only the in-frame ones, with some missing. The table lists roughly 100,000 clones, roughly 80% of them singletons. As concerns this clone: Its antigen is still unknown.

This CDR3 region has 14 residues. V gave up 0 bases and J gave up 6 bases, with 8 bases separating them. Germline loops: CDR1 PRHDT, CDR2 FYEKMQ (reference sequence). This TCR came from an adult who received the AZD1222 COVID-19 vaccine. The V call is TRBV13, the J call TRBJ2-2, with D possibly being TRBD2 (6 bases). The source material was peripheral blood, sampled 28 days after the second AZD1222 dose. The CDR3 nucleotides are TGTGCCAGCAGCTTAGGGACTAGATCCGGGGAGCTGTTTTTT. Protein product: CASSLGTRSGELFF.